Below, 7 T cell receptor beta chains from the same sample are listed, as sequenced in a study of blood T cell repertoires in COVID-19. Profiling relied on immunoSEQ multiplex PCR, and the TCRdb table lists in-frame clones only, not all of them. The table records over 100,000 clones, 75% to 90% of them present only once. The sequencing sample was made of peripheral blood. These receptors were obtained from a man between 70 and 80 years old with acute or convalescent COVID-19.

The V and J genes are TRBV30 and TRBJ2-7; D unresolved. V was pared by 2 bases and J by 3 bases, with 5 bases between. This CDR3 is built from 11 residues. Germline CDR1 GTSNPN, CDR2 SVGIG (reference sequence). The CDR3 DNA sequence: TGTGCCTGGAGTAACAACTACGAGCAGTACTTC. Its translation is CAWSNNYEQYF.

The rearrangement joins TRBV21-1 to TRBJ1-5; the tabulated D call, TRBD1, remains unverified against the DNA. TRBV21-1 counts as a pseudogene. The CDR3 has 19 residues. The CDR3 DNA reads TGTGCCAGCAGCAAAGGGGCAGAGCAGATACCCCATAGCAATCAGCCCCAGCATTTT. Protein: CASSKGAEQIPHSNQPQHF.

The chain couples TRBV10-2 to TRBJ1-3; 10 bases are a match to TRBD1. Germline values: CDR1 WSHSY, CDR2 SAAADI. The CDR3 is 17 amino acids. V was pared by 6 bases and J by 0 bases, with 8 bases of the junction left unmatched. The CDR3 sequence is CASRDRTGGNSGNTIYF. CDR3 bases: TGCGCCAGCAGAGACCGGACAGGGGGGAACTCTGGAAACACCATATATTTT.

The chain combines TRBV28 with TRBJ2-3; D gene unclear. The CDR3 extends over 15 amino acids. The germline V and J ends were trimmed by 3 bases and 2 bases, with 12 bases remaining between them. Germline CDR1 is MDHEN and CDR2 is SYDVKM. This CDR3 is CASSFSSQNTDTQYF. For the CDR3, the DNA is TGTGCCAGCAGTTTTAGTTCACAGAACACAGATACGCAGTATTTT. Supplemented by reference TRBV28 and TRBJ2-3, the full variable domain reads DVKVTQSSRYLVKRTGEKVFLECVQDMDHENMFWYRQDPGLGLRLIYFSYDVKMKEKGDIPEGYSVSREKKERFSLILESASTNQTSMYLCASSFSSQNTDTQYFGPGTRLTVL.

The chain has TRBV27 and TRBJ1-5, with TRBD1 identical over 7 bases. This CDR3 has 14 residues. With V trimmed by 5 bases and J by 5 bases, 6 bases remained unmatched. The germline V gene encodes CDR1 MNHEY and CDR2 SMNVEV (reference sequence). In nucleotides, the CDR3 is TGTGCCAGCAGTATCGGGACAGAGGATCAGCCCCAGCATTTT. It translates to CASSIGTEDQPQHF.

This chain uses TRBV7-6 with TRBJ2-2; no clear D gene. Germline assignment: CDR1 SGHVS and CDR2 FNYEAQ. The CDR3 loop spans 15 amino acids. V lost 6 bases and J 4 bases, leaving 15 bases between the germline ends. The CDR3 coding sequence is TGTGCCAGCAGGACTTTTGACTCGGGCACCGGGGAGCTGTTTTTT. This gives the protein CASRTFDSGTGELFF.

This clone was picked up one time. J is TRBJ2-6 and V is TRBV19, with D perhaps matching TRBD2 (6 bases). The CDR3 extends over 15 amino acids. Germline lookup yields CDR1 LNHDA and CDR2 SQIVND (reference sequence). V was shortened by 3 bases and J by 1 base, with 7 bases between the two germline ends. CDR3 amino acids: CASSIGGSGANVLTF. CDR3 sequence (DNA): TGTGCCAGTAGTATTGGAGGGTCTGGGGCCAACGTCCTGACTTTC.